This TCR beta chain was retrieved from a study of blood T cell repertoires in COVID-19. Study-level background: COVID-19 samples collected from the United States, Italy and Spain covered acute and convalescent phases. T cells, B-cell-depleted T cells, or PBMCs supplied cDNA or gDNA.

Source study methods: Amplifying reference gene primers gave estimates of nucleated cell counts. TCRdb keeps only in-frame clones here, not all; method: immunoSEQ multiplex PCR. That table is the source of V, J and clone size, and D and trimming were worked out from the DNA. The table has 100,000 or so clones, about four fifths seen once; the top ten hold 8.5% to 9.5%. This clonotype was sampled from a woman in her sixties or seventies with acute or convalescent COVID-19. The sequenced sample was peripheral blood.

The chain's CDR3 is CASSLDLGTGGRHGYTF. The CDR3 bases are TGTGCCAGCAGCTTAGATCTCGGGACAGGAGGTCGGCATGGCTACACCTTC. The V gene is TRBV11-2, the J gene TRBJ1-2; 8 bases map to TRBD1. V shed 0 bases and J 6 bases; nucleotides not matched to a gene: 12. The CDR3 consists of 17 residues. Germline CDR1 SGHAT, CDR2 FQNNGV.